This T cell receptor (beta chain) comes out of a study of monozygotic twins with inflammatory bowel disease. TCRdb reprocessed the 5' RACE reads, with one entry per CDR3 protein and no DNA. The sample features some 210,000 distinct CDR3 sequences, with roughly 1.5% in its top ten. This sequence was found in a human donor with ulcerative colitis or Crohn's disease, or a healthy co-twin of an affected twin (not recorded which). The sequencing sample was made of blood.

The CDR3 reads CASSLAFGSNQPQHF. The rearrangement uses TRBV27 and TRBJ1-5. CDR3 length: 15 residues. Germline-derived CDR1 and CDR2 are MNHEY and SMNVEV (reference sequence).